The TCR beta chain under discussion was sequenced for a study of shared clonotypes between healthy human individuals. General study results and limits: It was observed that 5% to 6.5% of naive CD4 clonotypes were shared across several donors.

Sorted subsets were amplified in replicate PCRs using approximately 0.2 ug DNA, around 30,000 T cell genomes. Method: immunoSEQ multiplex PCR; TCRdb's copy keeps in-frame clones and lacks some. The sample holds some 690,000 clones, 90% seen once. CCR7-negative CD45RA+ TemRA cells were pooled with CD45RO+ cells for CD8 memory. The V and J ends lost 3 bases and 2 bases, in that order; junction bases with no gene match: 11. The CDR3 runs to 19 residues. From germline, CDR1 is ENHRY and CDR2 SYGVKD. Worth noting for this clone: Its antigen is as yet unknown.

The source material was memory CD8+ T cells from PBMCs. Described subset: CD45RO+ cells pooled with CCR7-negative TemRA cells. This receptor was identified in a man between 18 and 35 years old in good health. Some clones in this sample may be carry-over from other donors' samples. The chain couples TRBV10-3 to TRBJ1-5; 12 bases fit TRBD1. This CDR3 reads CAISDRDRGQGIGNQPQHF. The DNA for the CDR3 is TGTGCCATCAGTGACCGGGACAGGGGGCAGGGTATCGGCAATCAGCCCCAGCATTTT.